The 15 T cell receptor beta chains below all came from one sample that was sequenced in a study of blood T cell repertoires in COVID-19 (TCRdb year 2020). Libraries came from the immunoSEQ multiplex PCR assay. TCRdb mirrors the immuneACCESS table, restricted to in-frame sequences. Some clones are absent from its copies; in checked studies, under half trace to an unresolved V gene, and the reason for the others is unknown. The sample data list 130,000 or so clones, and almost 85% of these were observed just once. The ten top clones hold 9.5% to 15% of the sample. The sample taken for sequencing was peripheral blood. The receptors shown here come from a human donor in a cohort sampled during active COVID-19.

This chain uses TRBV5-1 with TRBJ2-2; possible D gene TRBD2, 5 bases. The germline V gene has CDR1 SGHRS and CDR2 YFSETQ. V gave up 1 base and J gave up 2 bases, with 12 bases separating them. The CDR3 covers 16 residues. The CDR3 region is CASSLQPGVNTGELFF. In DNA, the CDR3 is TGCGCCAGCAGCTTGCAACCCGGGGTTAACACCGGGGAGCTGTTTTTT.

V gene TRBV21-1 combines with J gene TRBJ2-7; the table's D call TRBD1 went unverified against the DNA. TRBV21-1 is recorded as a pseudogene. This CDR3 contains 17 residues. CDR3 DNA: TGTGCCAGCAGCCGAACCCACAGGGGGAAAGGAATCTACGAGCAGTACTTC. Residues: CASSRTHRGKGIYEQYF.

The chain has TRBV1 and TRBJ2-7; the table's D call, TRBD2, was not checked against the DNA. TRBV1 is an annotated pseudogene. The CDR3 consists of 15 residues. The CDR3 reads CTSRSLAGKTYEQYF. CDR3 bases: TGCACCAGCAGATCACTAGCGGGGAAAACCTACGAGCAGTACTTC.

Only one count was recorded for this clone. The chain has TRBV2 and TRBJ1-1, with D maybe TRBD1 (6 bases). The V and J ends lost 6 bases and 5 bases respectively, with 16 bases between them. Germline CDR1 reads SNHLY; CDR2 reads FYNNEI. The CDR3 spans 14 residues. For the CDR3, the DNA is TGTGCCAGCAGGGTACAGGGTTCTCGGACTGAAGCTTTCTTT. Translation: CASRVQGSRTEAFF.

The chain joins TRBV7-2 to TRBJ2-7, with TRBD1 matching over 7 bases. This CDR3 is 17 amino acids long. V lost 4 bases, J lost 2 bases, and 14 bases stayed unmatched. The germline V gene has CDR1 SGHTA and CDR2 FQGNSA. The DNA for the CDR3 is TGTGCCAGCAGCTCGAAAAGGACCGGGACAGTTACCTACGAGCAGTACTTC. It is translated as CASSSKRTGTVTYEQYF.

The rearrangement uses TRBV7-9 and TRBJ2-2; TRBD2 aligns across 8 bases. The germline gives CDR1 SEHNR, CDR2 FQNEAQ (reference sequence). V was clipped by 5 bases and J by 2 bases; unmatched bases: 10. The CDR3 covers 17 residues. The CDR3 reads CASSAGELADNTGELFF. The CDR3 nucleotides read TGTGCCAGCAGCGCCGGGGAACTAGCGGACAACACCGGGGAGCTGTTTTTT.

The rearrangement joins TRBV30 to TRBJ2-6, with unresolved D. The CDR3 extends over 14 amino acids. Between the trimmed V and J ends, which lost 1 base and 0 bases, there was a span of 4 bases. Germline V gives CDR1 GTSNPN, CDR2 SVGIG (reference sequence). The CDR3 loop reads CAWSDNSGANVLTF. The CDR3 DNA reads as TGTGCCTGGAGTGATAACTCTGGGGCCAACGTCCTGACTTTC.

The chain carries TRBV7-9 and TRBJ2-1, with D unresolved. V dropped 0 bases and J dropped 5 bases, with 17 bases sitting between them. The CDR3 is 17 amino acids. Germline CDR1 SEHNR, CDR2 FQNEAQ (reference sequence). The CDR3 bases are TGTGCCAGCAGCTTAGCGCGAGCCGGTACTCGCGACAATGAGCAGTTCTTC. This gives the protein CASSLARAGTRDNEQFF.

This chain joins TRBV18 and TRBJ2-7; 9 bases agree with TRBD1. CDR3 length: 15 residues. Germline lookup yields CDR1 KGHSH and CDR2 LQKENI. The ends lost 5 bases at V and 5 bases at J; junction bases unmatched: 10. The CDR3 DNA reads TGTGCCAGCTCAGCGGGACAGGGATTCCCGAACGAGCAGTACTTC. Its translation: CASSAGQGFPNEQYF. The whole variable domain, filled in from reference TRBV18 and TRBJ2-7, reads NAGVMQNPRHLVRRRGQEARLRCSPMKGHSHVYWYRQLPEEGLKFMVYLQKENIIDESGMPKERFSAEFPKEGPSILRIQQVVRGDSAAYFCASSAGQGFPNEQYFGPGTRLTVT.

The V gene is TRBV5-6, the J gene TRBJ2-7, with 7 bases aligning to TRBD2. Germline V CDR1 and CDR2: SGHDT, YYEEEE. Losses at the gene ends were 1 base for V and 5 bases for J; bases not matched to a gene: 12. This CDR3 has 16 residues. CDR3 sequence reads: CASSLFVGGMRDEQYF. The CDR3 DNA reads as TGTGCCAGCAGCTTGTTCGTCGGGGGGATGAGGGACGAGCAGTACTTC.

The chain is built from TRBV5-6 and TRBJ2-2; D possibly corresponds to TRBD1 (6 bases). Germline V gene lookup returns CDR1 SGHDT and CDR2 YYEEEE. The germline V and J ends were trimmed by 3 bases and 4 bases, with 16 bases remaining between them. The CDR3 has 16 residues. CDR3 DNA: TGTGCCAGCAGCTCGCATGACAGGACAGTCACCGGGGAGCTGTTTTTT. Its translation is CASSSHDRTVTGELFF.

The rearrangement uses TRBV29-1 and TRBJ2-7; D unclear. Germline V lookup: CDR1 SQVTM, CDR2 ANQGSEA. The CDR3 covers 13 residues. Trimming left V 2 bases short and J 4 bases short, with 12 bases between. CDR3 nucleotide sequence: TGCAGCGTTGAAATGCGGCGTAGGTACGAGCAGTACTTC. It codes for CSVEMRRRYEQYF.

The gene calls are TRBV29-1 and TRBJ2-3; 8 positions agree with TRBD2. This CDR3 has 15 residues. Losses at the gene ends were 4 bases for V and 0 bases for J; bases not matched to a gene: 6. Germline V CDR1 and CDR2: SQVTM, ANQGSEA. The CDR3: CSVGLPSGSTDTQYF. The CDR3 DNA sequence: TGCAGCGTTGGACTTCCTAGCGGGAGCACAGATACGCAGTATTTT.

This rearrangement joins TRBV5-4 to TRBJ1-3; 10 bases map to TRBD1. From germline, CDR1 is SGHNT and CDR2 YYREEE (reference sequence). Losses at the gene ends were 3 bases for V and 0 bases for J; bases not matched to a gene: 6. The CDR3 covers 17 residues. The CDR3 reads CASSSRQGASSGNTIYF. DNA for the CDR3: TGTGCCAGCAGCTCCCGACAGGGGGCGAGCTCTGGAAACACCATATATTTT.

The chain has TRBV5-1 and TRBJ2-6; no firm D call. Trimming took 2 bases from V and 2 from J, leaving 5 bases between them. The CDR3 has 14 amino acids. CDR1 SGHRS and CDR2 YFSETQ come from the germline V gene. The CDR3 loop reads CASSLTAGANVLTF. CDR3 DNA: TGCGCCAGCAGCTTAACAGCTGGGGCCAACGTCCTGACTTTC.